The 16 T cell receptor beta chains listed next were all sequenced from one sample in a study of chronic HIV infection and antiretroviral therapy. In TCRdb, the 5' RACE reads were re-called with MiXCR into one record per CDR3 protein. There are 39,000 or so distinct CDR3 sequences in the sample; 7.5% to 9% occur only once, and around 3% lies in the top ten. Input material: peripheral blood. The receptors stem from an adult who had HIV and had not received antiretroviral therapy, or was an uninfected healthy control (not recorded which).

This clonotype was counted many times. The chain carries TRBV6-1 and TRBJ2-3, with D maybe TRBD2 (5 bases). The CDR3 loop spans 16 amino acids. V was shortened by 7 bases and J by 3 bases, with 20 bases between the two germline ends. Germline V gene sequence: CDR1 MNHNS, CDR2 SASEGT. The CDR3 is CASTSRLSIRTDTQYF. The DNA of the CDR3 is TGTGCCAGCACTAGCAGGTTATCGATTAGGACAGATACGCAGTATTTT.

This clonotype was seen ten or more times. The V call is TRBV29-1, the J call TRBJ1-1; tentative D call: TRBD1 (5 bases). V was trimmed by 8 bases and J by 0 bases, leaving 10 bases between them. The germline CDR1 and CDR2 sequences are SQVTM and ANQGSEA. The CDR3 extends over 12 amino acids. The CDR3 loop is CSYGGLNTEAFF. The CDR3 DNA reads TGCAGCTATGGGGGATTGAACACTGAAGCTTTCTTT.

J is TRBJ2-3 and V is TRBV6-2 or TRBV6-3, with 9 bases lining up with TRBD2. The CDR3 has 16 amino acids. Germline V gene data show CDR1 as MNHEY and CDR2 as SVGEGT. V lost 5 bases and J lost 3; bases outside the gene matches: 9. The DNA for the CDR3 is TGTGCCAGCAGTACCGGGACTAGCTCGAGAACAGATACGCAGTATTTT. As protein: CASSTGTSSRTDTQYF.

This clonotype was counted a few times. The chain is built from TRBV29-1 and TRBJ2-2, with D perhaps assigned TRBD1 or TRBD2 (5 bases each). The CDR3 loop spans 15 amino acids. V lost 7 bases and J 0 bases, leaving 15 bases between the germline ends. CDR1 is SQVTM, CDR2 ANQGSEA, per germline. The CDR3, as DNA: TGCAGCGCGGCTTTTAGGGGAGCGAACACCGGGGAGCTGTTTTTT. It is translated as CSAAFRGANTGELFF.

In its sample, this clonotype was seen many times. V gene TRBV28 combines with J gene TRBJ2-1; 7 positions agree with TRBD1. J gave up 5 bases and V 6 bases, and 4 bases lay outside the gene matches. The germline V gene encodes CDR1 MDHEN and CDR2 SYDVKM. This CDR3 region has 13 residues. The CDR3 loop reads CASRPDRNNEQFF. The CDR3 DNA reads as TGTGCCAGCAGACCGGACAGGAACAATGAGCAGTTCTTC.

This clonotype was picked up many times. The J gene is TRBJ2-2, the V gene TRBV5-1, with D possibly being TRBD1 (5 bases). The CDR3 covers 15 residues. Per germline, CDR1 SGHRS and CDR2 YFSETQ. Trimming removed 1 base from V and 3 bases from J, with 10 bases in between. The CDR3 here is CASSLQAGYTGELFF. CDR3 coding DNA: TGCGCCAGCAGCTTGCAGGCAGGGTACACCGGGGAGCTGTTTTTT.

Ten or more counts support this clonotype. The CDR3 DNA follows: TGTGCCAGCAGCTCTGTTAGGAATGAGCAGTTCTTC. Its translation is CASSSVRNEQFF. The chain joins TRBV5-6 to TRBJ2-1; unclear D gene. Germline CDR1 and CDR2: SGHDT and YYEEEE. The V end was cut by 3 bases, the J end by 7 bases, with 8 bases between. CDR3 size: 12 residues.

This clonotype occurred many times. The J gene is TRBJ2-3, the V gene TRBV7-2, with D uncertain. The germline V and J ends were trimmed by 5 bases and 0 bases, with 6 bases remaining between them. This CDR3 spans 13 amino acids. Germline V gene data show CDR1 as SGHTA and CDR2 as FQGNSA. CDR3 region: CASSRVSTDTQYF. Here the CDR3 DNA reads TGTGCCAGCAGCCGGGTTAGCACAGATACGCAGTATTTT.

This chain links TRBV28 with TRBJ2-1; 7 positions agree with TRBD2. The germline gives CDR1 MDHEN, CDR2 SYDVKM. The V gene end was trimmed by 7 bases and the J gene end by 3 bases; junction bases not matched to a gene: 9. The CDR3 has 15 amino acids. The CDR3 nucleotides read TGTGCCAGCATTTTGCGCGGGAGAGGCTACAATGAGCAGTTCTTC. Its protein product is CASILRGRGYNEQFF. The variable domain in full, with the rest retrieved from reference TRBV28 and TRBJ2-1, is DVKVTQSSRYLVKRTGEKVFLECVQDMDHENMFWYRQDPGLGLRLIYFSYDVKMKEKGDIPEGYSVSREKKERFSLILESASTNQTSMYLCASILRGRGYNEQFFGPGTRLTVL.

Here the CDR3 DNA reads TGTGCCAGCAGCAGTACACTCTCCTCATCCACAGATACGCAGTATTTT. As protein: CASSSTLSSSTDTQYF. The chain joins TRBV11-2 to TRBJ2-3, with no clear D. Germline-derived CDR1 and CDR2 are SGHAT and FQNNGV. V was shortened by 5 bases and J by 2 bases, with 17 bases between the two germline ends. This CDR3 is 16 amino acids long.

This clonotype was observed many times. The chain joins TRBV20-1 to TRBJ2-2; 8 nucleotides agree with TRBD2. CDR1 and CDR2 from the germline V gene are DFQATT and SNEGSKA (reference sequence). The CDR3 length is 14 residues. The trim removed 0 bases at V and 5 bases at J, leaving 2 bases unmatched. CDR3 in DNA: TGCAGTGCTAGAGAAGGCGGGAGGACCGGGGAGCTGTTTTTT. Its translation is CSAREGGRTGELFF.

V gene TRBV7-3 combines with J gene TRBJ2-3, with D unclear. V lost 5 bases and J lost 0, with 12 bases in between. The CDR3 covers 15 residues. Looked up from germline, CDR1 is SGHTA and CDR2 is FQGTGA. The CDR3 loop reads CASSPIGSSTDTQYF. In DNA form, the CDR3 reads TGTGCCAGCAGCCCCATTGGGTCTAGCACAGATACGCAGTATTTT. The whole variable domain, remainder taken from reference TRBV7-3 and TRBJ2-3, is GAGVSQTPSNKVTEKGKYVELRCDPISGHTALYWYRQSLGQGPEFLIYFQGTGAADDSGLPNDRFFAVRPEGSVSTLKIQRTERGDSAVYLCASSPIGSSTDTQYFGPGTRLTVL.

This clonotype was detected ten times or more. This chain links TRBV14 with TRBJ2-1, with unresolved D. Trimming removed 4 bases from V and 13 bases from J, with 11 bases in between. CDR1 SGHDN and CDR2 FVKESK come from the germline V gene. CDR3 length: 11 residues. CDR3 amino acids: CASSLGVTQFF. In nucleotides, the CDR3 is TGTGCCAGCAGCCTAGGTGTAACCCAGTTCTTC.

This clonotype has ten or more counts. V and J are TRBV6-5 and TRBJ2-5, with D tentatively TRBD1 or TRBD2 (6 bases each). This CDR3 has 14 residues. From germline, CDR1 is MNHEY and CDR2 SVGAGI. The V end was cut by 2 bases, the J end by 5 bases, with 12 bases between. This CDR3 is CASSYDRGRETQYF. DNA for the CDR3: TGTGCCAGCAGTTACGATCGGGGGCGGGAGACCCAGTACTTC.

This clonotype was detected a few times. V gene TRBV5-1 combines with J gene TRBJ1-5; no clear D. In germline, CDR1 is SGHRS, CDR2 YFSETQ. This CDR3 has 14 amino acids. Trimming took off 0 bases at V and 3 bases at J, with 7 bases between the two ends. The CDR3 DNA reads TGCGCCAGCAGCTTGGGACCCCCCAATCAGCCCCAGCATTTT. Amino acids: CASSLGPPNQPQHF.

This clonotype was seen many times. The rearrangement uses TRBV28 and TRBJ2-7; no clear D. The V gene's germline CDR1 is MDHEN and CDR2 SYDVKM. CDR3 length: 18 amino acids. V lost 3 bases and J lost 3, with 24 bases in between. The CDR3, as DNA: TGTGCCAGCAGTTTTAACATCCGCCCTCCTCCAACCCACTACGAGCAGTACTTC. Translating gives CASSFNIRPPPTHYEQYF.